Listed here are 24 T cell receptor beta chains from one sample, sequenced in a study of persistence of HIV-infected CD4 T cells. The libraries were made with immunoSEQ version 4 in survey mode. The data were produced by immunoSEQ multiplex PCR, yet TCRdb's version contains in-frame clones alone and is incomplete. There are 35,000 to 45,000 clones in the sample; 65% to 85% occur only once, and less than 2% lies in the top ten. Cells were stimulated with CMV-infected fibroblast lysates at about 9.4 ug/mL. CD40L/CD69 double-negative CD45RO-high memory CD4+ T cells were collected. These TCRs are of unknown antigen specificity. The input for sequencing was CD4+ T cells sorted from PBMCs after roughly 18-hour stimulation, taken from a patient who received antiretroviral therapy. The receptors stem from an adult man with HIV who was CMV-seropositive.

The chain recombines TRBV18 with TRBJ2-1; the D gene could be TRBD1 or TRBD2 (5 bases each). V was trimmed by 6 bases and J by 8 bases, leaving 17 bases between them. The length of the CDR3 is 14 residues. Germline values: CDR1 KGHSH, CDR2 LQKENI. CDR3: CASSRNKGEHEQFF. The CDR3, as DNA: TGTGCCAGCTCCCGCAATAAAGGGGAGCATGAGCAGTTCTTC.

About this clone: Other DNA sequences within the sample encode an identical CDR3. The chain recombines TRBV9 with TRBJ1-3; the match to TRBD1 covers 8 bases. Per the germline V gene, CDR1 is SGDLS and CDR2 is YYNGEE. The length of the CDR3 is 15 residues. The V gene end was trimmed by 1 base and the J gene end by 1 base; junction bases not matched to a gene: 1. CDR3 loop: CASSVQGASGNTIYF. The CDR3 bases are TGTGCCAGCAGCGTACAGGGGGCATCTGGAAACACCATATATTTT.

This chain links TRBV24-1 with TRBJ1-2; TRBD1 aligns across 8 bases. CDR3 length: 15 amino acids. The germline V gene has CDR1 KGHDR and CDR2 SFDVKD. The V and J ends lost 4 bases and 6 bases, in that order; junction bases with no gene match: 9. The CDR3 is CATSDGTGGRNGYTF. The CDR3 bases are TGTGCCACCAGTGACGGGACAGGAGGTCGTAATGGCTACACCTTC.

The rearrangement uses TRBV6-2 or TRBV6-3 and TRBJ2-1, with 8 bases identical to TRBD2. The CDR3 spans 12 residues. CDR1 and CDR2 (germline): MNHEY, SVGEGT. The V and J ends lost 6 bases and 14 bases, in that order; junction bases with no gene match: 9. The CDR3 protein is CASSPTGREKFF. In nucleotides, the CDR3 is TGTGCCAGCAGCCCGACCGGGAGGGAAAAGTTCTTC.

V is TRBV6-5 and J is TRBJ1-3; possibly TRBD1 for D (5 bases). V was cut by 8 bases and J by 0 bases, with 11 bases left in between. Germline assignment: CDR1 MNHEY and CDR2 SVGAGI. The CDR3 sequence is 14 residues long. The CDR3 spells CASGRGDSGNTIYF. DNA for the CDR3: TGTGCCAGCGGCAGAGGGGACTCTGGAAACACCATATATTTT.

The chain's CDR3 is CASSVQTGFIGTQYF. As DNA, the CDR3 is TGTGCCAGCAGCGTTCAGACAGGGTTCATAGGTACGCAGTATTTT. The V gene is TRBV9, the J gene TRBJ2-3; the match to TRBD1 covers 7 bases. J gave up 8 bases and V 2 bases, and 11 bases lay outside the gene matches. This CDR3 region has 15 residues. Germline loops: CDR1 SGDLS, CDR2 YYNGEE.

The V and J genes are TRBV28 and TRBJ1-5; TRBD1 matches at 8 bases. The germline V gene encodes CDR1 MDHEN and CDR2 SYDVKM. The V segment lost 3 bases and the J segment 7 bases; nucleotides outside the gene matches: 5. This CDR3 spans 14 amino acids. The CDR3 DNA reads as TGTGCCAGCAGTTTCGACAGGGGAGGACAGCCCCAGCATTTT. Translating gives CASSFDRGGQPQHF. The complete variable domain, with remaining parts taken from reference TRBV28 and TRBJ1-5, reads DVKVTQSSRYLVKRTGEKVFLECVQDMDHENMFWYRQDPGLGLRLIYFSYDVKMKEKGDIPEGYSVSREKKERFSLILESASTNQTSMYLCASSFDRGGQPQHFGDGTRLSIL.

The rearrangement links TRBV6-4 to TRBJ1-1, with a possible D match to TRBD1 (5 bases). CDR1 and CDR2 (germline): MRHNA, SNTAGT. This CDR3 contains 13 residues. V lost 6 bases, J lost 5 bases, and 13 bases lay in between. CDR3 DNA: TGTGCCAGCAGGAGACAGTTAAATACTGAAGCTTTCTTT. This encodes CASRRQLNTEAFF.

The rearrangement links TRBV18 to TRBJ1-5; TRBD1 agrees at 7 bases. J was trimmed by 0 bases and V by 3 bases; bases with no gene match: 5. The CDR3 sequence is 16 residues long. Germline lookup yields CDR1 KGHSH and CDR2 LQKENI. The CDR3 bases are TGTGCCAGCTCACCTCCTTCAGGGGGTAGCAATCAGCCCCAGCATTTT. Residues: CASSPPSGGSNQPQHF.

The rearrangement uses TRBV12-3 or TRBV12-4 and TRBJ2-3; 7 positions agree with TRBD1. The V and J ends lost 5 bases and 5 bases, in that order; junction bases with no gene match: 4. The CDR3 totals 13 residues. CDR3 loop: CASSMTGRDTQYF. The DNA for the CDR3 is TGTGCCAGCAGTATGACAGGGAGAGATACGCAGTATTTT.

V is TRBV18 and J is TRBJ1-5; D may be TRBD1 (5 bases). Germline V gene sequence: CDR1 KGHSH, CDR2 LQKENI. This CDR3 has 14 residues. Trimming stripped 3 bases from V and 4 bases from J, with 10 bases between. CDR3 nucleotides: TGTGCCAGCTCACCGGCAGGGATGAATCAGCCCCAGCATTTT. This translates into CASSPAGMNQPQHF.

This chain connects TRBV3-1 (or the pseudogene TRBV3-2) to TRBJ2-2; a weak D match, TRBD2 (6 bases). Germline CDR1 reads LGHDT; CDR2 reads YNNKEL (reference sequence). The V end was cut by 4 bases, the J end by 6 bases, with 12 bases between. There are 14 residues in the CDR3. As DNA, the CDR3 is TGTGCCAGCAGCCGCAAGCGGGTACCCGGGGAGCTGTTTTTT. It encodes CASSRKRVPGELFF.

This chain connects TRBV9 to TRBJ1-2; D might be TRBD1 (6 bases). The germline CDR1 and CDR2 sequences are SGDLS and YYNGEE. V gave up 3 bases and J gave up 7 bases, with 16 bases separating them. This CDR3 has 14 amino acids. This CDR3 reads CASSESRGIRGYTF. The CDR3 coding sequence is TGTGCCAGCAGCGAGAGCAGGGGAATTCGTGGCTACACCTTC. Full variable domain (outside the CDR3, taken from reference TRBV9 and TRBJ1-2): DSGVTQTPKHLITATGQRVTLRCSPRSGDLSVYWYQQSLDQGLQFLIQYYNGEERAKGNILERFSAQQFPDLHSELNLSSLELGDSALYFCASSESRGIRGYTFGSGTRLTVV.

This sequence joins TRBV6-6 and TRBJ2-7, with D uncertain. The V end was cut by 2 bases, the J end by 0 bases, with 8 bases between. This CDR3 comprises 14 residues. CDR1 is MNHNY and CDR2 is SVGAGI in the germline V gene (reference sequence). The CDR3 spells CASSYESISYEQYF. In DNA form, the CDR3 reads TGTGCCAGCAGTTACGAAAGCATCTCCTACGAGCAGTACTTC.

The rearrangement links TRBV3-1 (or the pseudogene TRBV3-2) to TRBJ2-1; 8 bases match TRBD2. CDR1 and CDR2 (germline): LGHDT, YNNKEL (reference sequence). CDR3 length: 18 residues. J gave up 0 bases and V 6 bases, and 13 bases lay outside the gene matches. The CDR3 DNA is TGTGCCAGCAGTCCGGTAGGCGGGGGGCATAGCTCCTACAATGAGCAGTTCTTC. Its translation is CASSPVGGGHSSYNEQFF.

V gene TRBV5-1 combines with J gene TRBJ2-3; 10 nucleotides agree with TRBD1. Germline CDR1 reads SGHRS; CDR2 reads YFSETQ. Trimming removed 3 bases from V and 3 bases from J; junction bases left unmatched: 7. The CDR3 extends over 16 amino acids. The CDR3 is CASSSYGGQGTDTQYF. Here the CDR3 DNA reads TGCGCCAGCAGCTCGTATGGGGGACAGGGGACAGATACGCAGTATTTT.

The V call is TRBV19, the J call TRBJ2-1; D possibly matches TRBD1 or TRBD2 (6 bases each). V was pared by 6 bases and J by 4 bases, with 16 bases between. This CDR3 contains 15 residues. CDR1 LNHDA and CDR2 SQIVND come from the germline V gene (reference sequence). CDR3 sequence (DNA): TGTGCCAGTAGGCCTCGAGGGGGGCCGTACAATGAGCAGTTCTTC. This translates into CASRPRGGPYNEQFF.

The CDR3 spells CASSTITVGTDTQYF. For the CDR3, the DNA is TGTGCCAGTAGTACAATCACCGTCGGCACAGATACGCAGTATTTT. V gene TRBV19 combines with J gene TRBJ2-3, with D unresolved. The CDR3 has 15 amino acids. Trimming shortened V by 4 bases and J by 1 base, and 12 bases separated the two germline ends. CDR1 is LNHDA, CDR2 SQIVND, per germline (reference sequence).

V usage is TRBV27 and J usage is TRBJ2-7; D is perhaps TRBD1 or TRBD2 (6 bases each). CDR3 size: 14 residues. Between the trimmed V and J ends, which lost 2 bases and 7 bases, there was a span of 15 bases. Looked up from germline, CDR1 is MNHEY and CDR2 is SMNVEV (reference sequence). In DNA form, the CDR3 reads TGTGCCAGCAGTTTAAGGGCCCTAGGGGGGGAGCAGTACTTC. Protein sequence: CASSLRALGGEQYF.

The DNA of the CDR3 is TGTGCCAGCTTGGGGGACGTTAACACTGAAGCTTTCTTT. Translation: CASLGDVNTEAFF. The chain links TRBV2 to TRBJ1-1; a possible D gene is TRBD1 (5 bases). Germline V CDR1 and CDR2: SNHLY, FYNNEI. V lost 8 bases and J lost 2, with 12 bases in between. The CDR3 has 13 residues. The full variable domain, in which reference TRBV2 and TRBJ1-1 provide the parts outside the CDR3, is EPEVTQTPSHQVTQMGQEVILRCVPISNHLYFYWYRQILGQKVEFLVSFYNNEISEKSEIFDDQFSVERPDGSNFTLKIRSTKLEDSAMYFCASLGDVNTEAFFGQGTRLTVV.

The chain joins TRBV3-1 (or the pseudogene TRBV3-2) to TRBJ1-1, with 8 bases fitting TRBD1. The V gene end was trimmed by 2 bases and the J gene end by 1 base; junction bases not matched to a gene: 12. Germline V gene lookup returns CDR1 LGHDT and CDR2 YNNKEL (reference sequence). This CDR3 has 18 amino acids. CDR3 nucleotide sequence: TGTGCCAGCAGCCAATCACTAACCTCGACAGGGGAGAACACTGAAGCTTTCTTT. Amino acid sequence: CASSQSLTSTGENTEAFF.

Comment on this clone: The DNA is omitted, as the CDR3 cannot be located on it reliably, and the CDR3 follows TCRdb's listing. The V gene is TRBV2, the J gene TRBJ2-7; no DNA check was done on the table's D call, TRBD1. Germline CDR1 and CDR2: SNHLY and FYNNEI. The CDR3 extends over 15 residues, inclusive of both ends. CDR3 loop: CASSDVAGGSYEQCF.

V usage is TRBV5-1 and J usage is TRBJ2-3; 10 bases agree with TRBD2. Germline loops: CDR1 SGHRS, CDR2 YFSETQ. V lost 2 bases and J lost 5; bases outside the gene matches: 2. CDR3 length: 14 residues. The CDR3 is CASSFQRGGDTQYF. The CDR3 DNA follows: TGCGCCAGCAGCTTTCAGCGGGGGGGAGATACGCAGTATTTT.

The chain carries TRBV6-5 and TRBJ1-4; D may be TRBD1 (5 bases). Germline CDR1 MNHEY, CDR2 SVGAGI. This CDR3 is built from 14 residues. Trimming pared 2 bases from V and 7 bases from J, leaving 11 bases between. DNA of the CDR3: TGTGCCAGCAGTTACACGCGACAGCTTGAAAAACTGTTTTTT. It yields the protein CASSYTRQLEKLFF.